A single sample is the source of the 20 T cell receptor beta chains below, sequenced in a study of regulatory T cells in long-lasting Graves disease (dated by TCRdb to about 2021). In light of the paper, this sample's time point label describes: newly diagnosed GD, antithyroid drugs for less than 3 months. For both TCR sequencing and RNA sequencing, RNA was extracted from PBMCs in TRIzol. Library prep was done by multiplex PCR. Sequencing took place on an Illumina HiSeq 4000. CDR3 regions were amplified by Arm-PCR with iRepertoire HTBI primers to construct TCR beta libraries. The public reads were quality trimmed at Q25 with fastp and then assembled into clones with MiXCR by TCRdb, keeping productive beta chains. Rows are combined by CDR3 protein, so each entry shows the most common genes and DNA. The sample records roughly 350,000 distinct CDR3 sequences, over 15% of which are singletons. 25% to 30% of the sample is taken by the ten largest.

This sample also belongs to another study, concerning T cells in Graves' hyperthyroidism and ophthalmopathy.

The source was peripheral blood mononuclear cells (PBMCs), collected at new diagnosis, from a patient treated with antithyroid drugs. These receptors were collected from a man in his forties with Graves disease. Donor details come from another sample of the same person, matched by shared clones.

The rearrangement joins TRBV30 to TRBJ2-5; D not resolved. V dropped 3 bases and J dropped 0 bases, with 5 bases sitting between them. This CDR3 spans 12 amino acids. Germline V gene lookup returns CDR1 GTSNPN and CDR2 SVGIG (reference sequence). CDR3 amino acids: CAWSPNQETQYF. DNA for the CDR3: TGTGCCTGGAGCCCCAACCAAGAGACCCAGTACTTC.

Details on this clonotype: It may be a read error: a sequence one base away is much more abundant. As DNA, the CDR3 is TGCAGTGCCCTAGCGGGGGGCCGCACAGATACGCAGTATTTT. Its protein is CSALAGGRTDTQYF. The chain employs TRBV20-1 and TRBJ2-3; 11 bases fit TRBD2. The V segment lost 6 bases and the J segment 1 base; nucleotides outside the gene matches: 3. CDR3 length equals 14 residues. Germline CDR1 is DFQATT and CDR2 is SNEGSKA (reference sequence).

This clonotype was detected ten times or more. The junction departs from the called germline gene at one end, perhaps through a read error. V usage is TRBV7-3 and J usage is TRBJ1-1; TRBD1 is a possible D gene (5 bases). Looked up from germline, CDR1 is SGHTA and CDR2 is FQGTGA. There are 13 residues in the CDR3. This chain's CDR3 is CASSLGTGTEALF. The CDR3 nucleotides are TGTGCCAGCAGCCTGGGGACCGGCACTGAAGCTCTCTTT.

This clonotype has at least ten counts. The chain links TRBV12-3 or TRBV12-4 to TRBJ2-3; 12 nucleotides align to TRBD2. This CDR3 is built from 17 residues. J was trimmed by 2 bases and V by 5 bases; bases with no gene match: 8. DNA for the CDR3: TGTGCCAGCAGTCTACTAGCGGGGGGCCTCTACACAGATACGCAGTATTTT. Translation gives CASSLLAGGLYTDTQYF.

This clonotype was seen more than once but under ten times. The rearrangement joins TRBV19 to TRBJ2-1; D gene ambiguous. This CDR3 is built from 15 residues. Trimming shortened V by 2 bases and J by 0 bases, and 8 bases separated the two germline ends. Germline V gives CDR1 LNHDA, CDR2 SQIVND (reference sequence). CDR3 nucleotide sequence: TGTGCCAGTAGTATAAATGGGCGCTCCTACAATGAGCAGTTCTTC. It specifies CASSINGRSYNEQFF.

This clonotype was picked up a small number of times. The rearrangement links TRBV30 to TRBJ1-3, with no clear D. The V and J ends lost 2 bases and 0 bases respectively, with 8 bases between them. The CDR3 sequence is 14 residues long. From germline, CDR1 is GTSNPN and CDR2 SVGIG (reference sequence). The CDR3: CAWSRWNSGNTIYF. CDR3 in DNA: TGTGCCTGGAGTCGGTGGAACTCTGGAAACACCATATATTTT.

This chain connects TRBV25-1 to TRBJ1-6; the match to TRBD1 covers 8 bases. The CDR3 length is 14 residues. Germline loops: CDR1 MGHDK, CDR2 SYGVNS. After removal of 6 bases from V and 9 bases from J, the junction contained 7 bases not matched to a gene. The CDR3 spells CASRQTGASSPLHF. The CDR3 coding sequence is TGTGCCAGCAGACAGACAGGGGCCAGTTCACCCCTCCACTTT.

The chain links TRBV6-1 to TRBJ1-2; D gene uncertain. The CDR3 sequence is 15 residues long. The germline V and J ends were trimmed by 10 bases and 1 base, with 19 bases remaining between them. Germline V lookup: CDR1 MNHNS, CDR2 SASEGT. Here the CDR3 reads CATIPLQPGNYGYTF. The CDR3 bases are TGTGCCACCATACCCCTACAACCCGGTAACTATGGCTACACCTTC.

The chain has TRBV6-2 or TRBV6-3 and TRBJ2-7, with D possibly matching TRBD2 (6 bases). In germline, CDR1 is MNHEY, CDR2 SVGEGT. V shed 6 bases and J shed 0 bases, with 12 bases lying between them. CDR3 length: 14 amino acids. The CDR3 region is CASRGRRDSYEQYF. CDR3 DNA sequence: TGTGCCAGCAGGGGGAGGCGGGACTCCTACGAGCAGTACTTC.

This clonotype has a count of ten or more. The J gene is TRBJ1-6, the V gene TRBV7-9; D is perhaps TRBD1 (5 bases). Trimming left V 0 bases short and J 9 bases short, with 12 bases between. The CDR3 runs to 15 residues. Germline CDR1 and CDR2: SEHNR and FQNEAQ (reference sequence). CDR3 sequence: CASSLARGVSSPLHF. The CDR3 coding sequence is TGTGCCAGCAGCTTAGCGCGGGGGGTTAGTTCACCCCTCCACTTT. The full variable domain, completed using reference TRBV7-9 and TRBJ1-6, is DTGVSQNPRHKITKRGQNVTFRCDPISEHNRLYWYRQTLGQGPEFLTYFQNEAQLEKSRLLSDRFSAERPKGSFSTLEIQRTEQGDSAMYLCASSLARGVSSPLHFGNGTRLTVT.

V gene TRBV12-5 combines with J gene TRBJ2-5; D unresolved. The CDR3 loop spans 13 amino acids. Per the germline V gene, CDR1 is LGHNT and CDR2 is FRNRAP. The V end lost 3 bases, the J end lost 6 bases, and 11 bases lay between the germline ends. CDR3 loop: CASGFARMKTQYF. The DNA of the CDR3 is TGTGCTAGTGGTTTCGCCAGAATGAAGACCCAGTACTTC.

This clonotype has at least ten counts. The chain recombines TRBV6-1 with TRBJ2-5; D is unclear. Between the trimmed V and J ends, which lost 3 bases and 5 bases, there was a span of 13 bases. The CDR3 has 14 amino acids. Germline V gene sequence: CDR1 MNHNS, CDR2 SASEGT. Written as DNA, the CDR3 is TGTGCCAGCAGTGAGATAGGGATGGATGAGACCCAGTACTTC. Translation gives CASSEIGMDETQYF.

Regarding this clonotype: A clone one base away is much larger, so this may be a read error. This chain connects TRBV3-1 to TRBJ2-4, with D possibly being TRBD1 or TRBD2 (5 bases each). The germline V gene has CDR1 LGHDT and CDR2 YNNKEL (reference sequence). V was cut by 6 bases and J by 15 bases, with 27 bases left in between. The length of the CDR3 is 15 residues. This chain's CDR3 is CASRSNRDGHEGRYF. The CDR3 region has the DNA TGTGCCAGCAGATCTAACCGGGACGGCCACGAGGGCCGGTACTTC.

There are a few counts of this clonotype. V and J are TRBV20-1 and TRBJ1-6; unclear D gene. The CDR3 has 14 amino acids. Trimming took 0 bases from V and 9 from J, leaving 12 bases between them. Per the germline V gene, CDR1 is DFQATT and CDR2 is SNEGSKA (reference sequence). The CDR3 is CSARDPGYGSPLHF. The CDR3 nucleotides read TGCAGTGCTAGAGATCCCGGGTACGGTTCACCCCTCCACTTT.

Ten or more counts support this clonotype. This rearrangement joins TRBV18 to TRBJ1-1, with 7 bases that match TRBD1. Germline lookup yields CDR1 KGHSH and CDR2 LQKENI. The CDR3 consists of 14 residues. Trimming took 3 bases from V and 1 from J; bases not matched to a gene: 2. CDR3 sequence (DNA): TGTGCCAGCTCACCGGCAGGGGGGAACACTGAAGCTTTCTTT. This codes for CASSPAGGNTEAFF.

This clonotype was seen a few times. This rearrangement joins TRBV6-1 to TRBJ1-2, with TRBD1 identical over 12 bases. The CDR3 covers 15 residues. CDR1 is MNHNS and CDR2 is SASEGT in the germline V gene. V lost 7 bases to trimming and J lost 2 bases; unmatched junction nucleotides: 5. For the CDR3, the DNA is TGTGCCAGCACCTCCGGGACAGGGGGCAACTATGGCTACACCTTC. Protein product: CASTSGTGGNYGYTF.

V is TRBV29-1 and J is TRBJ2-1, with a possible D match to TRBD2 (6 bases). CDR3 length equals 13 residues. CDR1 and CDR2 from the germline V gene are SQVTM and ANQGSEA. Trimming stripped 7 bases from V and 0 bases from J, with 10 bases between. CDR3 in amino acids: CSGVAASYNEQFF. CDR3 DNA sequence: TGCAGCGGAGTAGCGGCCTCCTACAATGAGCAGTTCTTC.

Many counts were recorded for this clonotype. This rearrangement joins TRBV27 to TRBJ2-2, with D perhaps TRBD2 (6 bases). The CDR3 contains 14 residues. V was pared by 0 bases and J by 6 bases, with 8 bases between. Germline values: CDR1 MNHEY, CDR2 SMNVEV (reference sequence). CDR3: CASSLSRGSGELFF. The CDR3 DNA reads TGTGCCAGCAGTTTATCGCGGGGTTCCGGGGAGCTGTTTTTT.

This chain uses TRBV7-9 with TRBJ1-2, with D possibly TRBD1 on 5 matching bases. V was trimmed by 5 bases and J by 8 bases, leaving 12 bases between them. The CDR3 loop spans 12 amino acids. Germline lookup yields CDR1 SEHNR and CDR2 FQNEAQ (reference sequence). CDR3 nucleotides: TGTGCCAGCAGCCCCGACAGTGCAGGCTACACCTTC. Its translation: CASSPDSAGYTF.

A few counts support this clonotype. V is TRBV28 and J is TRBJ2-2, with TRBD1 matching over 10 bases. CDR1 is MDHEN and CDR2 is SYDVKM in the germline V gene. This CDR3 is 14 amino acids long. Germline trimming cut 8 bases from V and 3 bases from J; bases unmatched to any gene: 3. The CDR3, as DNA: TGTGCCAGCCTAGGACAGGGGGACACCGGGGAGCTGTTTTTT. Protein sequence: CASLGQGDTGELFF.